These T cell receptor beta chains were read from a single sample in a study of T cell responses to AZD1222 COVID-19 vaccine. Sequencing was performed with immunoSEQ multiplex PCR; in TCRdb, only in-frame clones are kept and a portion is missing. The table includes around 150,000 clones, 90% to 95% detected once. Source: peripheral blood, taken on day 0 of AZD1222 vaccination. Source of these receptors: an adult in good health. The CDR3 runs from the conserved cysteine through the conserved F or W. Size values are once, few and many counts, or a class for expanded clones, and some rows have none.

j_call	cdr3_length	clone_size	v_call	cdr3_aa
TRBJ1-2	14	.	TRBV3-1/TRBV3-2	CASSQVRGSGGYTF
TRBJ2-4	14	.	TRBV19	CASQKPGQGNIQYF
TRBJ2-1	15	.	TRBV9	CASSVELADYNEQFF
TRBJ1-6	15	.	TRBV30	CAWKGGVAGSSPLHF
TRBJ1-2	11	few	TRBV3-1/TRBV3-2	CASSQDLGYTF
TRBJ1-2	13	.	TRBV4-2	CASSQGRDSGYTF
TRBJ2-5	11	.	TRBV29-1	CSAVTGETQYF
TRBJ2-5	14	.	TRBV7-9	CASRTTSGGETQYF
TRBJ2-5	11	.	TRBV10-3	CAISEKETQYF
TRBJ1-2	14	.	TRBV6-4	CASSEGQGHQGYTF
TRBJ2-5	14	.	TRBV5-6	CASSSKTGGETQYF
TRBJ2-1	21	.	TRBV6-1	CASSEAHGSGRLAGAYNEQFF
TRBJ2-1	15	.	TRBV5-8	CASSPIAGSYNEQFF
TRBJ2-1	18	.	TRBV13	CASSSLEPTGGSYNEQFF
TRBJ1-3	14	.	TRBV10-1	CASSERSSGNTIYF
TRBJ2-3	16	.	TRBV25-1	CASRGTSGSYTDTQYF
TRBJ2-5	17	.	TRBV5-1	CASSLGLVGLEQETQYF
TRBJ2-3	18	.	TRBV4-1	CASSQAPDIGGVGDTQYF